This entry features one T cell receptor beta chain sequence. The data are from a study of blood T cell repertoires in COVID-19. The assay was immunoSEQ multiplex PCR, and TCRdb's table has in-frame clones only and misses some. The sample records a few hundred thousand clones, 90% being singletons. The germline V gene has CDR1 SGHDN and CDR2 FVKESK. V lost 6 bases and J lost 0; bases outside the gene matches: 5. The CDR3 has 15 residues. The clonotype comes from a woman aged 60-75 years with COVID-19, enrolled during active disease. Input material: peripheral blood. The rearrangement uses TRBV14 and TRBJ1-5; TRBD1 matches 7 bases. CDR3 loop: CASRHRDSSNQPQHF. As DNA, the CDR3 is TGTGCCAGCAGACACCGGGACAGTAGCAATCAGCCCCAGCATTTT.